This T cell receptor (beta chain) is from a study of T cell repertoires in cytomegalovirus infection. Whole-study context: From public TCR beta signatures came an indication of both CMV infection and matching HLA type. Study-wide findings and caveats: Dominating the ex vivo response were HLA-C-restricted CMV-specific TCR beta clonotypes. Individuals carrying CMV plus the relevant HLA were identified by cumulative frequency of public TCR beta families.

V lost 3 bases, J lost 1 base, and 12 bases stayed unmatched. Germline V gene sequence: CDR1 SGHRS, CDR2 YFSETQ. CDR3 length: 18 amino acids. For this clonotype: Its cognate antigen is unknown.

One entry per CDR3 protein, called by TCRdb with MiXCR from the reads. The sample lists 69,000 or so distinct CDR3 sequences; about 29% were seen once. The clonotype originates from a human donor in good health (CMV status not recorded). Some clones in this sample may be carry-over from other donors' samples. This chain connects TRBV5-1 to TRBJ2-5; 10 bases are shared with TRBD1. Sequenced here: CD8+ T cells from cultured PBMCs, sampled from culture after CMV antigen stimulation. CDR3 residues: CASSSSGTGEVSQETQYF. The DNA for the CDR3 is TGCGCCAGCAGCTCGAGCGGGACAGGGGAAGTGAGCCAAGAGACCCAGTACTTC.